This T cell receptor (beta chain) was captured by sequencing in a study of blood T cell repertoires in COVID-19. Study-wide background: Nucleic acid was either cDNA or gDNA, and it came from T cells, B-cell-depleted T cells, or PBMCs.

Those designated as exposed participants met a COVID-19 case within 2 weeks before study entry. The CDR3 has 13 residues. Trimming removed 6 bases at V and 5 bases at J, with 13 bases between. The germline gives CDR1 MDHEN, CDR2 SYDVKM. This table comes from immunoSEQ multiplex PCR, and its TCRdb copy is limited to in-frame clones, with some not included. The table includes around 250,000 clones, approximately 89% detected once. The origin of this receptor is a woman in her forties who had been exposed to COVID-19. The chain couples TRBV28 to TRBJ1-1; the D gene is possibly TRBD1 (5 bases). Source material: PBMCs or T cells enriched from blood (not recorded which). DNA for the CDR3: TGTGCCAGCAGGGGGGGAGGGCGAACTGAAGCTTTCTTT. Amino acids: CASRGGGRTEAFF.